This TCR beta chain was sequenced for a study of Graves' ophthalmopathy and Graves' hyperthyroidism. As for the study in general: Blood was drawn at initial diagnosis, before any treatment.

This clonotype occurred a few times. The CDR3 covers 14 residues. The trim removed 5 bases at V and 6 bases at J, leaving 4 bases unmatched. The study enrolled ophthalmopathy donors with moderate-to-severe activity, CAS ≥3, NOSPECS ≥4 and duration under 3 months. Amplification targeted the TCR beta CDR3 regions, with RNA transcripts as the source material. HTBI primers were employed in first-round RT-PCR, then a second-round multiplex PCR followed. Each CDR3 protein is one row after TCRdb ran MiXCR on the multiplex PCR reads. The data show 200,000 to 250,000 distinct CDR3 sequences, around 45% seen once.

The genes are TRBV12-3 or TRBV12-4 and TRBJ1-5; 10 bases match TRBD1. This TCR derives from an adult man with Graves' ophthalmopathy. Sequencing was performed on peripheral blood. CDR3 bases: TGTGCCAGCAGTAAGAGGGACAGGGGTCAGCCCCAGCATTTT. Residues: CASSKRDRGQPQHF.